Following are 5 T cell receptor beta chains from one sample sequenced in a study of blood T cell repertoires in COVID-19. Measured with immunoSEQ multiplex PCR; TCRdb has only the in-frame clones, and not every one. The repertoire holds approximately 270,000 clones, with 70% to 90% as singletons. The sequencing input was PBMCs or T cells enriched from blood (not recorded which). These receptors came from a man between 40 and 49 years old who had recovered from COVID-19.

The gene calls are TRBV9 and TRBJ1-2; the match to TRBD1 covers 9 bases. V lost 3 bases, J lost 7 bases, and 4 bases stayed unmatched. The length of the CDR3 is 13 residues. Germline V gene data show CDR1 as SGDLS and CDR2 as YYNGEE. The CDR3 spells CASSATGGSGYTF. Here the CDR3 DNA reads TGTGCCAGCAGCGCGACAGGGGGAAGTGGCTACACCTTC.

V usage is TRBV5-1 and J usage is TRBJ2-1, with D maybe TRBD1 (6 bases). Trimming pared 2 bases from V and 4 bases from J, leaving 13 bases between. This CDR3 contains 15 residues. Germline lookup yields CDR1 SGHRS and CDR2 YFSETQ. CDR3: CASSFGQGIYNEQFF. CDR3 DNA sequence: TGCGCCAGCAGCTTCGGGCAGGGGATATACAATGAGCAGTTCTTC.

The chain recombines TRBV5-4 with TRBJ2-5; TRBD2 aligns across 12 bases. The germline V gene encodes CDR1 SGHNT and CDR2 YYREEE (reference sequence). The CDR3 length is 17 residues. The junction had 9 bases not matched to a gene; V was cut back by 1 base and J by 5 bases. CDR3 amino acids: CASSLNELAGGFETQYF. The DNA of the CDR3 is TGTGCCAGCAGCTTGAACGAACTAGCGGGAGGTTTTGAGACCCAGTACTTC.

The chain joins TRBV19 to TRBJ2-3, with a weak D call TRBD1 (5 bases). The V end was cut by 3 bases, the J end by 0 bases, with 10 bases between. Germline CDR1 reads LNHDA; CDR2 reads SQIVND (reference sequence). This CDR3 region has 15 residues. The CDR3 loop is CASSIARASTDTQYF. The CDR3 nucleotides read TGTGCCAGTAGTATTGCCAGGGCTAGCACAGATACGCAGTATTTT.

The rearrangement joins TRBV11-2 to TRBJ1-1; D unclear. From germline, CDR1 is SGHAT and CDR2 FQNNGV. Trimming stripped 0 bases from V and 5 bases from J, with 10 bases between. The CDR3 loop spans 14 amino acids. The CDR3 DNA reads TGTGCCAGCAGCTTAGATCGCCAGGCTACTGAAGCTTTCTTT. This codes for CASSLDRQATEAFF.